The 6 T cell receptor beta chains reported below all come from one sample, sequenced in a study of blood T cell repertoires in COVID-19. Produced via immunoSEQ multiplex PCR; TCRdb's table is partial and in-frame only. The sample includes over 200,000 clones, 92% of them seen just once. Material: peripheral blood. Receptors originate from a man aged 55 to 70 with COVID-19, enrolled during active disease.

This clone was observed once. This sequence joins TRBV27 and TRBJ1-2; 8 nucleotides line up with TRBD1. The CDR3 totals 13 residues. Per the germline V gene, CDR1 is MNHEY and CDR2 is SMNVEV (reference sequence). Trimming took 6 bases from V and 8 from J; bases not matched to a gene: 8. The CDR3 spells CASSHGQGSGYTF. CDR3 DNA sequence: TGTGCCAGCAGCCACGGACAGGGTAGCGGCTACACCTTC.

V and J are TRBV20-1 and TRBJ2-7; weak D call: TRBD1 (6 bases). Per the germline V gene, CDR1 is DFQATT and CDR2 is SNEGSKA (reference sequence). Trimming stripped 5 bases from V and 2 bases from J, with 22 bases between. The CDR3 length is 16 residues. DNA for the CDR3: TGCAGTGCTCGTGGAGTAACAGGGTTGCCTACCTACGAGCAGTACTTC. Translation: CSARGVTGLPTYEQYF.

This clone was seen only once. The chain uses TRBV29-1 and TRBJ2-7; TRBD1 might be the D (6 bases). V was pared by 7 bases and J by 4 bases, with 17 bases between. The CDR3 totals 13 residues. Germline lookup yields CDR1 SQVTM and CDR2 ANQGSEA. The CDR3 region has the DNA TGCAGCGGGAAGGACAGCCCCGGGTACGAGCAGTACTTC. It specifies CSGKDSPGYEQYF.

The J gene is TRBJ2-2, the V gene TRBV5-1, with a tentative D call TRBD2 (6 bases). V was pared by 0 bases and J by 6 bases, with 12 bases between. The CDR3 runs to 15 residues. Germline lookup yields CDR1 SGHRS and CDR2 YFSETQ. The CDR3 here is CASSLGGGEAGELFF. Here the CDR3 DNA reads TGCGCCAGCAGCTTGGGTGGAGGGGAAGCCGGGGAGCTGTTTTTT.

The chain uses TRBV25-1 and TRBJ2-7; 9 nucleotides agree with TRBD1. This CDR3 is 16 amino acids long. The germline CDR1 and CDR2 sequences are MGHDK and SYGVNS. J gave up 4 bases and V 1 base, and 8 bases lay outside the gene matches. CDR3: CASSESPGQGGYEQYF. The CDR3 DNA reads TGTGCCAGCAGTGAATCACCGGGACAGGGCGGTTACGAGCAGTACTTC.

Here the CDR3 DNA reads TGTGCCAGCAGCCAATCAATCGGGGGATCGACCTACGAGCAGTACTTC. Its protein is CASSQSIGGSTYEQYF. This chain links TRBV16 with TRBJ2-7, with D tentatively TRBD2 (6 bases). V was trimmed by 0 bases and J by 2 bases, leaving 14 bases between them. The CDR3 covers 16 residues. Germline CDR1 reads KGHSY; CDR2 reads FQNENV.